This entry lists 23 T cell receptor beta chains sequenced from one sample in a study of T cells in Graves' hyperthyroidism and ophthalmopathy. Amplified TCR beta CDR3 regions derived from RNA transcripts. Using the HTBI primer set, a first-round RT-PCR was run on the TCR CDR3. TCRdb itself ran the multiplex PCR reads through MiXCR, one entry per CDR3 protein. The profile covers fewer than 550,000 distinct CDR3 sequences, with approximately 24% appearing a single time and around 10% taken by the ten largest. The sample was blood. These receptors all stem from a young woman with Graves' ophthalmopathy.

The sample holds a few counts of this clonotype. The chain carries TRBV29-1 and TRBJ1-1; D is possibly TRBD1 (5 bases). There are 11 residues in the CDR3. Looked up from germline, CDR1 is SQVTM and CDR2 is ANQGSEA. CDR3 loop: CRGLENTEAFF. For the CDR3, the DNA is TGCAGGGGACTAGAGAACACTGAAGCTTTCTTT.

The chain uses TRBV12-3 or TRBV12-4 and TRBJ1-2; D remains unclear. CDR3 length equals 14 residues. Trimming removed 5 bases at V and 5 bases at J, with 15 bases between. The CDR3 region has the DNA TGTGCCAGCAGTCCCTGGAAGATAGGGTATGGCTACACCTTC. It codes for CASSPWKIGYGYTF.

There are many counts of this clonotype. V gene TRBV7-2 combines with J gene TRBJ1-1; D gene uncertain. Germline-derived CDR1 and CDR2 are SGHTA and FQGNSA. This CDR3 is 13 amino acids long. V was trimmed by 0 bases and J by 7 bases, leaving 9 bases between them. The CDR3 nucleotides are TGTGCCAGCAGCTTAGCAGGGATCCTTGAAGCTTTCTTT. Amino acid sequence: CASSLAGILEAFF.

This clonotype was seen only a few times. The chain links TRBV19 to TRBJ2-6, with D unresolved. The germline V gene has CDR1 LNHDA and CDR2 SQIVND (reference sequence). CDR3 size: 16 residues. The germline V and J ends were trimmed by 7 bases and 4 bases, with 17 bases remaining between them. The CDR3 DNA is TGTGCCAGTATGCCACGTTTGGCTGCCGGGGCCAACGTCCTGACTTTC. This codes for CASMPRLAAGANVLTF.

This clonotype was seen at least ten times. V and J are TRBV18 and TRBJ1-3, with a possible D match to TRBD1 (6 bases). In germline, CDR1 is KGHSH, CDR2 LQKENI. This CDR3 has 13 residues. Trimming cost V 4 bases and J 4 bases, with 8 bases left between them. The CDR3 DNA reads as TGTGCCAGCTCACGCGGACAGGGAAACACCATATATTTT. Protein product: CASSRGQGNTIYF. The complete variable domain, with remaining parts taken from reference TRBV18 and TRBJ1-3, reads NAGVMQNPRHLVRRRGQEARLRCSPMKGHSHVYWYRQLPEEGLKFMVYLQKENIIDESGMPKERFSAEFPKEGPSILRIQQVVRGDSAAYFCASSRGQGNTIYFGEGSWLTVV.

In this sample, this clonotype turned up many times. The chain combines TRBV9 with TRBJ1-2; TRBD1 matches 7 bases. CDR1 is SGDLS, CDR2 YYNGEE, per germline. CDR3 size: 15 residues. The junction had 11 bases not matched to a gene; V was cut back by 3 bases and J by 6 bases. The CDR3 DNA sequence: TGTGCCAGCAGCGAGGAGTTCGGCAGGGGGAATGGCTACACCTTC. Protein: CASSEEFGRGNGYTF.

This clonotype has at least ten counts. This chain joins TRBV11-1 and TRBJ2-7, with no clear D. Germline loops: CDR1 SGHAT, CDR2 FQDESV (reference sequence). Between the trimmed V and J ends, which lost 4 bases and 7 bases, there was a span of 14 bases. The CDR3 contains 13 residues. DNA for the CDR3: TGTGCCAGCAGCTCACCCTACGCGGCTGAGCAGTACTTC. The encoded protein is CASSSPYAAEQYF.

This clonotype was counted at least ten times. This sequence joins TRBV27 and TRBJ1-2; 7 positions match TRBD1. J lost 5 bases, V lost 0 bases, and 3 bases had no gene match. CDR1 is MNHEY and CDR2 is SMNVEV in the germline V gene (reference sequence). This CDR3 has 14 residues. DNA of the CDR3: TGTGCCAGCAGTTTATCTTTGACAGGGTATGGCTACACCTTC. Translation gives CASSLSLTGYGYTF.

This clonotype was found many times. V and J are TRBV20-1 and TRBJ1-1; the D is unclear. Deletions cut 1 base from V and 0 bases from J, with 15 bases between. This CDR3 is built from 16 residues. The V gene's germline CDR1 is DFQATT and CDR2 SNEGSKA (reference sequence). The CDR3 spells CSARAYGSRMNTEAFF. The CDR3, as DNA: TGCAGTGCTAGAGCCTACGGTTCAAGAATGAACACTGAAGCTTTCTTT.

The rearrangement links TRBV28 to TRBJ2-4, with TRBD2 matching over 9 bases. Losses at the gene ends were 4 bases for V and 5 bases for J; bases not matched to a gene: 15. The CDR3 consists of 18 residues. Germline CDR1 and CDR2: MDHEN and SYDVKM. The CDR3 DNA reads as TGTGCCAGCAGTTCCCCCTCCCGGAGACTAGCGGTAGAAAACATTCAGTACTTC. It is translated as CASSSPSRRLAVENIQYF. Full variable domain (remainder filled in from reference TRBV28 and TRBJ2-4): DVKVTQSSRYLVKRTGEKVFLECVQDMDHENMFWYRQDPGLGLRLIYFSYDVKMKEKGDIPEGYSVSREKKERFSLILESASTNQTSMYLCASSSPSRRLAVENIQYFGAGTRLSVL.

The CDR3 DNA reads as TGTGCCAGCACCCCTGGGGGGCGGGAGGAGACCCAGTACTTC. Translation gives CASTPGGREETQYF. V and J are TRBV28 and TRBJ2-5, with D possibly being TRBD2 (7 bases). The length of the CDR3 is 14 residues. With 7 bases removed from V and 5 bases from J, the gap between germline ends came to 17 bases. The germline V gene encodes CDR1 MDHEN and CDR2 SYDVKM.

This clonotype was detected only a few times. The chain employs TRBV11-1 and TRBJ2-7; 11 nucleotides match TRBD1. Germline trimming cut 1 base from V and 0 bases from J; bases unmatched to any gene: 11. Germline assignment: CDR1 SGHAT and CDR2 FQDESV (reference sequence). The length of the CDR3 is 19 residues. In DNA form, the CDR3 reads TGTGCCAGCAGCTTAGTGATGGGGACAGGGGGAATTTTCTCCTACGAGCAGTACTTC. It yields the protein CASSLVMGTGGIFSYEQYF.

This clonotype occurred many times. V usage is TRBV20-1 and J usage is TRBJ2-6; D not certain. The CDR3 sequence is 11 residues long. The germline gives CDR1 DFQATT, CDR2 SNEGSKA (reference sequence). The CDR3 loop reads CKGKGANVLTF. CDR3 bases: TGCAAAGGAAAGGGGGCCAACGTCCTGACTTTC.

This clonotype has a handful of counts. This may stem from a read error, because a much larger clone lies one nucleotide away. The CDR3 DNA follows: TGTGCCAGCAGCCGGACTAGCGGGGTTTACGAGCAGTACTTC. This translates into CASSRTSGVYEQYF. V is TRBV3-1 and J is TRBJ2-7, with TRBD2 matching 12 bases. J lost 4 bases, V lost 4 bases, and 2 bases had no gene match. The germline gives CDR1 LGHDT, CDR2 YNNKEL (reference sequence). The CDR3 consists of 14 residues.

The chain combines TRBV20-1 with TRBJ2-5, with 9 bases lining up with TRBD2. The CDR3 covers 14 residues. In germline, CDR1 is DFQATT, CDR2 SNEGSKA (reference sequence). The J segment lost 4 bases and the V segment lost 5 bases, leaving 8 bases of the junction unmatched. The DNA for the CDR3 is TGCAGTGCTGCAGCGGGGGGAACCGGAGAGACCCAGTACTTC. Its protein product is CSAAAGGTGETQYF.

This clonotype was counted between two and nine times. This rearrangement joins TRBV7-9 to TRBJ1-6, with no clear D. The CDR3 has 14 residues. Trimming left V 2 bases short and J 6 bases short, with 8 bases between. Germline CDR1 reads SEHNR; CDR2 reads FQNEAQ (reference sequence). The CDR3 DNA reads as TGTGCCAGCAGCTTAATTGCCGTTAATTCACCCCTCCACTTT. Its protein product is CASSLIAVNSPLHF.

This clonotype was seen repeatedly, ten times or more. The V and J genes are TRBV19 and TRBJ1-1; D ambiguous. V lost 3 bases and J 6 bases, leaving 8 bases between the germline ends. CDR3 length equals 12 residues. Germline lookup yields CDR1 LNHDA and CDR2 SQIVND (reference sequence). The CDR3 sequence: CASSILGSEAFF. In DNA form, the CDR3 reads TGTGCCAGTAGTATCCTAGGCTCTGAAGCTTTCTTT.

This clonotype occurred many times. The J gene is TRBJ2-7, the V gene TRBV6-1; possible D gene TRBD2, 5 bases. The CDR3 loop spans 15 amino acids. Germline V gives CDR1 MNHNS, CDR2 SASEGT. Trimming removed 7 bases from V and 0 bases from J, with 16 bases in between. The CDR3 spells CASTAFGENSYEQYF. In DNA, the CDR3 is TGTGCCAGCACCGCCTTCGGGGAAAACTCCTACGAGCAGTACTTC.

This clonotype was observed a single time. For the CDR3, the DNA is TGTGCCAGCAGTGAATTGGGGACAGTTAGCAATCAGCCCCAGCATTTT. This codes for CASSELGTVSNQPQHF. V usage is TRBV6-1 and J usage is TRBJ1-5; 7 bases map to TRBD1. V was clipped by 2 bases and J by 0 bases; unmatched bases: 4. The CDR3 sequence is 16 residues long. Germline lookup yields CDR1 MNHNS and CDR2 SASEGT.

This clonotype occurred many times. The V gene is TRBV12-3 or TRBV12-4, the J gene TRBJ2-2; the D gene is possibly TRBD2 (6 bases). The CDR3 totals 14 residues. V gave up 6 bases and J gave up 1 base, with 9 bases separating them. CDR3 in amino acids: CASSSGGNTGELFF. The DNA of the CDR3 is TGTGCCAGCAGCTCCGGGGGGAACACCGGGGAGCTGTTTTTT.

This clonotype came up many times. V and J are TRBV28 and TRBJ2-2; 7 bases agree with TRBD1. The V gene's germline CDR1 is MDHEN and CDR2 SYDVKM. The junction had 12 bases not matched to a gene; V was cut back by 6 bases and J by 8 bases. The CDR3 runs 15 residues. The CDR3: CASSPPDRSLGELFF. The CDR3 DNA sequence: TGTGCCAGCAGCCCTCCGGACAGGTCCTTAGGGGAGCTGTTTTTT.

This clonotype was recorded at least ten times. The chain recombines TRBV20-1 with TRBJ2-5; TRBD1 might be the D (6 bases). Germline CDR1 is DFQATT and CDR2 is SNEGSKA (reference sequence). The V end lost 5 bases, the J end lost 5 bases, and 12 bases lay between the germline ends. This CDR3 has 12 residues. CDR3 coding DNA: TGCAGTGCTGGCCCTACAGGGGAGACCCAGTACTTC. This sequence encodes CSAGPTGETQYF.

This clonotype was detected ten times or more. The rearrangement links TRBV20-1 to TRBJ2-7; the D is unclear. In germline, CDR1 is DFQATT, CDR2 SNEGSKA (reference sequence). CDR3 length: 13 residues. The V gene lost 6 bases and the J gene lost 6 bases, with 18 bases spanning the gap. The CDR3 spells CSAQTAPHLEQYF. For the CDR3, the DNA is TGCAGTGCCCAGACCGCTCCGCATCTCGAGCAGTACTTC.